Listed here are 30 T cell receptor beta chains from one sample, sequenced in a study of radiotherapy plus CTLA-4 blockade in lung cancer. Clones were read by immunoSEQ multiplex PCR, and TCRdb kept only the in-frame ones, dropping some. The data contain roughly 60,000 clones, 70% to 80% of them singletons. This specimen was peripheral blood, taken from a patient treated with radiotherapy plus ipilimumab. The receptors derive from a human donor with non-small cell lung cancer who had a complete response to radiotherapy plus ipilimumab.

The genes are TRBV28 and TRBJ2-2; TRBD1 matches 7 bases. In germline, CDR1 is MDHEN, CDR2 SYDVKM. V trimming: 8 bases; J trimming: 5 bases; junction bases outside the gene matches: 14. CDR3 length: 16 amino acids. In DNA form, the CDR3 reads TGTGCCAGCGAGCACAGGGGAAGCCAAAAAACCGGGGAGCTGTTTTTT. It yields the protein CASEHRGSQKTGELFF. Full variable domain (outside the CDR3, taken from reference TRBV28 and TRBJ2-2): DVKVTQSSRYLVKRTGEKVFLECVQDMDHENMFWYRQDPGLGLRLIYFSYDVKMKEKGDIPEGYSVSREKKERFSLILESASTNQTSMYLCASEHRGSQKTGELFFGEGSRLTVL.

This clone is medium-sized within its sample. The CDR3 loop reads CASYPTGGDTEAFF. CDR3 DNA sequence: TGTGCCAGCTACCCGACAGGGGGAGACACTGAAGCTTTCTTT. The V gene is TRBV18, the J gene TRBJ1-1; TRBD1 matches 9 bases. The CDR3 is made up of 14 amino acids. Trimming at V came to 7 bases and at J to 3 bases, leaving 6 bases not matched to a gene. Germline assignment: CDR1 KGHSH and CDR2 LQKENI. Complete variable domain (other parts from reference TRBV18 and TRBJ1-1): NAGVMQNPRHLVRRRGQEARLRCSPMKGHSHVYWYRQLPEEGLKFMVYLQKENIIDESGMPKERFSAEFPKEGPSILRIQQVVRGDSAAYFCASYPTGGDTEAFFGQGTRLTVV.

Only a few counts were recorded for this clone. The chain joins TRBV7-9 to TRBJ1-3, with 7 bases that match TRBD1. Per the germline V gene, CDR1 is SEHNR and CDR2 is FQNEAQ (reference sequence). J gave up 4 bases and V 4 bases, and 13 bases lay outside the gene matches. The CDR3 spans 17 residues. CDR3 loop: CASSSPPDRSLGNTIYF. DNA of the CDR3: TGTGCCAGCAGCTCCCCCCCGGACAGGTCGTTAGGAAACACCATATATTTT.

The V call is TRBV10-3, the J call TRBJ2-2; 7 nucleotides align to TRBD2. V lost 10 bases, J lost 6 bases, and 5 bases stayed unmatched. CDR1 ENHRY and CDR2 SYGVKD come from the germline V gene. The CDR3 loop spans 12 amino acids. This CDR3 reads CATYAGAGELFF. In DNA form, the CDR3 reads TGTGCCACCTACGCGGGGGCCGGGGAGCTGTTTTTT.

The V call is TRBV18, the J call TRBJ2-5; D perhaps matches TRBD2 (5 bases). There are 13 residues in the CDR3. The germline V gene encodes CDR1 KGHSH and CDR2 LQKENI. Trimming took 2 bases from V and 5 from J, leaving 9 bases between them. Written as DNA, the CDR3 is TGTGCCAGCTCACCATCGAGGAGGGAGACCCAGTACTTC. The encoded protein is CASSPSRRETQYF. The full variable domain, with the rest looked up from reference TRBV18 and TRBJ2-5, is NAGVMQNPRHLVRRRGQEARLRCSPMKGHSHVYWYRQLPEEGLKFMVYLQKENIIDESGMPKERFSAEFPKEGPSILRIQQVVRGDSAAYFCASSPSRRETQYFGPGTRLLVL.

The chain employs TRBV7-9 and TRBJ1-5; D is possibly TRBD1 (6 bases). V lost 5 bases and J 1 base, leaving 18 bases between the germline ends. Germline values: CDR1 SEHNR, CDR2 FQNEAQ (reference sequence). The CDR3 has 17 residues. The CDR3 DNA follows: TGTGCCAGCAGCCCCGGGGGGGGCAGAAAAAGCAATCAGCCCCAGCATTTT. Protein product: CASSPGGGRKSNQPQHF.

This rearrangement joins TRBV6-1 to TRBJ1-5; 9 bases match TRBD1. Germline loops: CDR1 MNHNS, CDR2 SASEGT. This CDR3 contains 18 residues. The V and J ends lost 0 bases and 6 bases, in that order; junction bases with no gene match: 12. The CDR3 DNA reads as TGTGCCAGCAGTGAAGCGCTTTTCCACGGGACAGGGATTCAGCCCCAGCATTTT. It encodes CASSEALFHGTGIQPQHF.

The rearrangement links TRBV7-2 to TRBJ1-5; D is undetermined. Trimming stripped 5 bases from V and 3 bases from J, with 11 bases between. The CDR3 sequence is 14 residues long. Germline V CDR1 and CDR2: SGHTA, FQGNSA. This CDR3 is CASSTDINNQPQHF. Written as DNA, the CDR3 is TGTGCCAGCAGCACCGACATAAACAATCAGCCCCAGCATTTT.

V usage is TRBV6-5 and J usage is TRBJ1-6, with 7 bases matching TRBD1. The germline V gene has CDR1 MNHEY and CDR2 SVGAGI. This CDR3 region has 14 residues. V shed 6 bases and J 7 bases; nucleotides not matched to a gene: 6. In nucleotides, the CDR3 is TGTGCCAGCAGCCAAAACAGGGGCAATTCACCCCTCCACTTT. Translated, it gives CASSQNRGNSPLHF.

This chain links TRBV28 with TRBJ2-7, with D possibly TRBD1 on 7 matching bases. Looked up from germline, CDR1 is MDHEN and CDR2 is SYDVKM. The CDR3 covers 16 residues. With 6 bases removed from V and 1 base from J, the gap between germline ends came to 19 bases. The CDR3 reads CASSTGVRERSYEQYF. The CDR3 DNA reads TGTGCCAGCAGCACAGGGGTCCGGGAGAGATCCTACGAGCAGTACTTC.

The chain is built from TRBV7-9 and TRBJ2-7; 11 nucleotides align to TRBD2. The ends lost 4 bases at V and 4 bases at J; junction bases unmatched: 6. Germline values: CDR1 SEHNR, CDR2 FQNEAQ (reference sequence). This CDR3 region has 15 residues. CDR3 bases: TGTGCCAGCAGCTCCCCCCTAGCGGGGGGTTACGAGCAGTACTTC. Translated, it gives CASSSPLAGGYEQYF.

This chain connects TRBV5-1 to TRBJ1-2, with TRBD1 identical over 9 bases. The CDR3 is 13 amino acids. CDR1 SGHRS and CDR2 YFSETQ come from the germline V gene. V lost 4 bases to trimming and J lost 5 bases; unmatched junction nucleotides: 3. The DNA for the CDR3 is TGCGCCAGCAGCCCGGGGACAGGGTATGGCTACACCTTC. Its translation: CASSPGTGYGYTF.

This clone occurred once. The chain carries TRBV5-5 and TRBJ1-2; 7 bases agree with TRBD1. V was clipped by 1 base and J by 4 bases; unmatched bases: 7. The germline V gene has CDR1 SGHKS and CDR2 YYEKEE (reference sequence). This CDR3 has 15 residues. This chain's CDR3 is CASSLMATGIYGYTF. CDR3 bases: TGTGCCAGCAGCTTGATGGCGACAGGGATCTATGGCTACACCTTC. Filled out from reference TRBV5-5 and TRBJ1-2, the complete variable domain reads DAGVTQSPTHLIKTRGQQVTLRCSPISGHKSVSWYQQVLGQGPQFIFQYYEKEERGRGNFPDRFSARQFPNYSSELNVNALLLGDSALYLCASSLMATGIYGYTFGSGTRLTVV.

The chain uses TRBV29-1 and TRBJ1-1; 10 nucleotides align to TRBD1. This CDR3 is 13 amino acids long. Germline-derived CDR1 and CDR2 are SQVTM and ANQGSEA. The V and J ends lost 1 base and 4 bases, in that order; junction bases with no gene match: 0. This CDR3 reads CSVEGTGGTEAFF. The CDR3 nucleotides are TGCAGCGTTGAAGGGACAGGGGGCACTGAAGCTTTCTTT.

V and J are TRBV4-2 and TRBJ1-1; the D gene is possibly TRBD1 (5 bases). There are 15 residues in the CDR3. Between the trimmed V and J ends, which lost 0 bases and 1 base, there was a span of 9 bases. The V gene's germline CDR1 is LGHNA and CDR2 YNFKEQ. CDR3 DNA sequence: TGTGCCAGCAGCCAAGAAGTCGGGGGGAACACTGAAGCTTTCTTT. Protein product: CASSQEVGGNTEAFF.

The chain joins TRBV19 to TRBJ2-2, with 10 bases that match TRBD2. The CDR3 has 14 residues. Per the germline V gene, CDR1 is LNHDA and CDR2 is SQIVND (reference sequence). Trimming at V came to 3 bases and at J to 6 bases, leaving 1 base not matched to a gene. CDR3 residues: CASSIGLAAGELFF. The CDR3 coding sequence is TGTGCCAGTAGTATCGGACTAGCGGCCGGGGAGCTGTTTTTT.

This clone was seen more than once but under ten times. The V and J genes are TRBV23-1 and TRBJ2-1; D might be TRBD1 (7 bases). TRBV23-1 is designated an ORF whose function remains uncertain. With 7 bases removed from V and 5 bases from J, the gap between germline ends came to 30 bases. CDR3 length: 19 amino acids. This chain's CDR3 is CASTDRNIAGQQVNNEQFF. The CDR3 DNA reads as TGCGCCAGCACCGACCGAAACATCGCGGGACAGCAGGTAAACAATGAGCAGTTCTTC.

This clone was observed once. The chain has TRBV7-9 and TRBJ2-5; TRBD1 matches 7 bases. Germline values: CDR1 SEHNR, CDR2 FQNEAQ (reference sequence). This CDR3 is 13 amino acids long. J was trimmed by 5 bases and V by 1 base; bases with no gene match: 1. CDR3 amino acids: CASSLEQGETQYF. DNA for the CDR3: TGTGCCAGCAGCTTAGAACAGGGGGAGACCCAGTACTTC.

This chain uses TRBV5-1 with TRBJ1-5; D is unclear. V lost 0 bases and J 7 bases, leaving 14 bases between the germline ends. Germline V gives CDR1 SGHRS, CDR2 YFSETQ. The CDR3 consists of 15 residues. The CDR3 here is CASSLGGNLGQPQHF. The CDR3 DNA is TGCGCCAGCAGCTTGGGAGGGAATTTAGGACAGCCCCAGCATTTT. Full variable domain (outside the CDR3, taken from reference TRBV5-1 and TRBJ1-5): KAGVTQTPRYLIKTRGQQVTLSCSPISGHRSVSWYQQTPGQGLQFLFEYFSETQRNKGNFPGRFSGRQFSNSRSEMNVSTLELGDSALYLCASSLGGNLGQPQHFGDGTRLSIL.

This chain joins TRBV18 and TRBJ2-1, with a tentative D call TRBD2 (6 bases). Trimming took off 7 bases at V and 4 bases at J, with 17 bases between the two ends. Looked up from germline, CDR1 is KGHSH and CDR2 is LQKENI. There are 15 residues in the CDR3. CDR3 DNA: TGTGCCAGCTGCGTTCCCGGGACTGGTTACAATGAGCAGTTCTTC. Protein product: CASCVPGTGYNEQFF.

The chain couples TRBV13 to TRBJ2-7; perhaps TRBD1 as D (5 bases). The V end lost 8 bases, the J end lost 3 bases, and 17 bases lay between the germline ends. This CDR3 region has 14 residues. CDR1 PRHDT and CDR2 FYEKMQ come from the germline V gene (reference sequence). CDR3 residues: CASSKGIALYEQYF. CDR3 in DNA: TGTGCCAGCTCAAAGGGGATTGCTCTCTACGAGCAGTACTTC.

V usage is TRBV30 and J usage is TRBJ2-7; TRBD2 matches at 11 bases. The CDR3 is 15 amino acids. Germline loops: CDR1 GTSNPN, CDR2 SVGIG (reference sequence). Trimming took 4 bases from V and 2 from J; bases not matched to a gene: 7. The CDR3 spells CAWTVVGLAAYEQYF. CDR3 bases: TGTGCCTGGACAGTTGTGGGACTAGCGGCCTACGAGCAGTACTTC.

CDR3 nucleotides: TGCGCCAGCAGTCACTTGGACAGGGCCGACCACAATGAGCAGTTCTTC. Translation gives CASSHLDRADHNEQFF. This sequence joins TRBV10-2 and TRBJ2-1; 8 bases align to TRBD1. The CDR3 extends over 16 amino acids. Germline V gene sequence: CDR1 WSHSY, CDR2 SAAADI. With 5 bases clipped from V and 5 bases from J, the junction kept 11 bases outside the gene matches.

V and J are TRBV28 and TRBJ2-2; D is perhaps TRBD1 (6 bases). The germline V gene encodes CDR1 MDHEN and CDR2 SYDVKM. This CDR3 is 15 amino acids long. V was shortened by 5 bases and J by 6 bases, with 16 bases between the two germline ends. The CDR3 reads CASSRQGPLAGELFF. In DNA form, the CDR3 reads TGTGCCAGCAGTAGGCAGGGGCCCTTGGCCGGGGAGCTGTTTTTT.

CDR3 sequence (DNA): TGTGCCAGCAGTACCCTAGCGGGGGGAGATACGCAGTATTTT. It specifies CASSTLAGGDTQYF. The chain uses TRBV2 and TRBJ2-3, with TRBD2 matching 11 bases. Germline values: CDR1 SNHLY, CDR2 FYNNEI. The CDR3 contains 14 residues. Losses at the gene ends were 5 bases for V and 5 bases for J; bases not matched to a gene: 3.

V usage is TRBV11-2 and J usage is TRBJ2-2; 12 bases line up with TRBD2. Looked up from germline, CDR1 is SGHAT and CDR2 is FQNNGV. The ends lost 8 bases at V and 1 base at J; junction bases unmatched: 5. The CDR3 consists of 16 residues. The CDR3 is CASSPSGGVNTGELFF. CDR3 nucleotide sequence: TGTGCCAGCTCTCCTAGCGGGGGGGTGAACACCGGGGAGCTGTTTTTT.

The V and J genes are TRBV5-5 and TRBJ2-7, with 7 bases matching TRBD2. Unmatched junction bases numbered 8, after V lost 3 bases and J lost 2 bases. This CDR3 contains 15 residues. Germline-derived CDR1 and CDR2 are SGHKS and YYEKEE (reference sequence). CDR3 in DNA: TGTGCCAGCAGCTACCGGGACTACCAAACCTACGAGCAGTACTTC. Translating gives CASSYRDYQTYEQYF. The whole variable domain, remainder taken from reference TRBV5-5 and TRBJ2-7, is DAGVTQSPTHLIKTRGQQVTLRCSPISGHKSVSWYQQVLGQGPQFIFQYYEKEERGRGNFPDRFSARQFPNYSSELNVNALLLGDSALYLCASSYRDYQTYEQYFGPGTRLTVT.

This chain links TRBV7-9 with TRBJ2-1; 8 nucleotides align to TRBD2. The CDR3 runs 15 residues. Germline-derived CDR1 and CDR2 are SEHNR and FQNEAQ (reference sequence). The junction had 9 bases not matched to a gene; V was cut back by 0 bases and J by 11 bases. The CDR3 region is CASSLASGTRIKQFF. In DNA, the CDR3 is TGTGCCAGCAGCTTAGCGTCCGGGACTAGAATAAAGCAGTTCTTC.

The rearrangement uses TRBV5-1 and TRBJ2-2; D call uncertain. Germline V CDR1 and CDR2: SGHRS, YFSETQ. Trimming removed 4 bases at V and 0 bases at J, with 13 bases between. The CDR3 contains 16 residues. The CDR3 is CASSLRAQANTGELFF. In DNA form, the CDR3 reads TGCGCCAGCAGCCTAAGAGCCCAGGCGAACACCGGGGAGCTGTTTTTT.

The V gene is TRBV6-1, the J gene TRBJ2-7, with 11 bases identical to TRBD1. The CDR3 runs 14 residues. The junction had 7 bases not matched to a gene; V was cut back by 8 bases and J by 4 bases. Germline CDR1 is MNHNS and CDR2 is SASEGT. The CDR3 DNA is TGTGCCAGCCACGCCGGGACAGGGGGATACGAGCAGTACTTC. It encodes CASHAGTGGYEQYF.